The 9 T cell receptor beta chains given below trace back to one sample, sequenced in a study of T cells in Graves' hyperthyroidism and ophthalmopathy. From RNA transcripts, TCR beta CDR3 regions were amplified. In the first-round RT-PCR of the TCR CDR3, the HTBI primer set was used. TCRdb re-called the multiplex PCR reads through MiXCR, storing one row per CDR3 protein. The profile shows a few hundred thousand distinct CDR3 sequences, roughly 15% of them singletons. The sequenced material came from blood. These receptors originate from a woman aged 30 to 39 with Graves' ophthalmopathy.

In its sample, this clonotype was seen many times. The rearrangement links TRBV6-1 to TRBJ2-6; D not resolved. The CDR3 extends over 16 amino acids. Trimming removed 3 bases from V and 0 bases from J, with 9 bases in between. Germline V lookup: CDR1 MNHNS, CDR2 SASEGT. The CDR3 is CASSDRPLSGANVLTF. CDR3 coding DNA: TGTGCCAGCAGTGACAGGCCTCTCTCTGGGGCCAACGTCCTGACTTTC.

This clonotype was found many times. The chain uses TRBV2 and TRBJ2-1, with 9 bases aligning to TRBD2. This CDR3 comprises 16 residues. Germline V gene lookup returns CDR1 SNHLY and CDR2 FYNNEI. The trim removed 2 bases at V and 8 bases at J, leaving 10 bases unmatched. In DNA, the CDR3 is TGTGCCAGCAGTGAAAAGTCACTACTAGCGGGCTATGAGCAGTTCTTC. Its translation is CASSEKSLLAGYEQFF.

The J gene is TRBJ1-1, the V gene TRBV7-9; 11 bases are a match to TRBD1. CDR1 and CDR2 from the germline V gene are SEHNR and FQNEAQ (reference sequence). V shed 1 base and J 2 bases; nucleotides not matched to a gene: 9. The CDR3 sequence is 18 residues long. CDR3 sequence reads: CASSLVPGQGGSNTEAFF. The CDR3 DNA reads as TGTGCCAGCAGCTTAGTACCGGGACAGGGGGGTAGTAACACTGAAGCTTTCTTT.

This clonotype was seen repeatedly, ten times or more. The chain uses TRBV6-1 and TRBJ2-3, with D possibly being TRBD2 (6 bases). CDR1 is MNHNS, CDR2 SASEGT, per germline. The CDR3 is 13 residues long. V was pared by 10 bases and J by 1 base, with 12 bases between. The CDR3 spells CATKASGTDTQYF. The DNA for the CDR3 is TGTGCCACCAAGGCTAGCGGCACAGATACGCAGTATTTT.

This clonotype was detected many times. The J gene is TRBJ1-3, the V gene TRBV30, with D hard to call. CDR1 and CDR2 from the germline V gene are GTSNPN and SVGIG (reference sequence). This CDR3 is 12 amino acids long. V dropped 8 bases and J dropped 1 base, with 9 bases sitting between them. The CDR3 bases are TGTGCCGCCCATTCATCTGGAAACACCATATATTTT. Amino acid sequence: CAAHSSGNTIYF.

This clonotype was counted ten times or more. The CDR3 nucleotides are TGTGCCAGCAGTTATAGGCTAGCGGCTAGCACAGATACGCAGTATTTT. Its protein product is CASSYRLAASTDTQYF. This rearrangement joins TRBV6-5 to TRBJ2-3; 7 bases are a match to TRBD2. This CDR3 spans 16 amino acids. V shed 3 bases and J 0 bases; nucleotides not matched to a gene: 6. The germline V gene has CDR1 MNHEY and CDR2 SVGAGI.

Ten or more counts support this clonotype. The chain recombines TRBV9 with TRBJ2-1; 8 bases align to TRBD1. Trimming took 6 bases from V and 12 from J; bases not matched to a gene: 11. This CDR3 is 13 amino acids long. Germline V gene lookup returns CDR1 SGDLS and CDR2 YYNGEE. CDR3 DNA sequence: TGTGCCAGCACCCAGGGGGTGGGGACAGGGCAGTTCTTC. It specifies CASTQGVGTGQFF.

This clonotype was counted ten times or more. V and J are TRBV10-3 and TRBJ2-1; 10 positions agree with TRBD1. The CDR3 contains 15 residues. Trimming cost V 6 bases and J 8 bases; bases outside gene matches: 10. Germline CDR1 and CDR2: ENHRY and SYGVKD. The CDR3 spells CAIRGRDRGMYEQFF. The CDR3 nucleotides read TGTGCCATCAGGGGCCGGGACAGGGGTATGTATGAGCAGTTCTTC.

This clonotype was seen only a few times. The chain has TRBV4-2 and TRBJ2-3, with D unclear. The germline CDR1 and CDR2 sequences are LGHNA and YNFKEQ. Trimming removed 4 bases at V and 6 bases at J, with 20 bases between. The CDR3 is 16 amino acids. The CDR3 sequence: CASSPGGSGSGDTQYF. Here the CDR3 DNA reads TGTGCCAGCAGCCCAGGCGGATCTGGTTCAGGCGATACGCAGTATTTT.